This T cell receptor (beta chain) appears in the sequencing data of a study of T cell changes during pregnancy in multiple sclerosis. Clones were read by immunoSEQ multiplex PCR, and TCRdb kept only the in-frame ones, dropping some. This sample has around 36,000 clones; 92% occur once, and the top ten carry 10% to 15%. Trimming took 0 bases from V and 5 from J; bases not matched to a gene: 9. Per the germline V gene, CDR1 is SQVTM and CDR2 is ANQGSEA. This CDR3 region has 15 residues. Sequences were derived from CD8+ T cells from peripheral blood mononuclear cells, sampled in the first trimester of pregnancy. This TCR was recovered from a female donor with multiple sclerosis, enrolled in a pregnancy study. The chain joins TRBV29-1 to TRBJ2-7; 8 bases match TRBD2. CDR3 coding DNA: TGCAGCGTTGAAGACATGACCGGGGGGGGCGACGAGCAGTACTTC. Amino acids: CSVEDMTGGGDEQYF.